Listed below are T cell receptor beta chains from one sample, sequenced in a study of T cell responses to AZD1222 COVID-19 vaccine. Assay used: immunoSEQ multiplex PCR; TCRdb lists only in-frame clones, some missing. Of approximately 150,000 clones listed, 75% to 90% are singletons. Here the sequenced sample was peripheral blood, taken 28 days after the second dose of the MenACWY control vaccine. The receptors stem from an adult who received the MenACWY meningococcal vaccine as a control. Each CDR3 is given with its conserved first and last residue. A D gene is named only where the DNA matches it firmly. For some rows the clone size is stated as once, few or many, or as a class when expanded; others skip it.

clone_size,v_call,d_call,j_call,cdr3_nt,cdr3_aa
-,TRBV6-2/TRBV6-3,-,TRBJ2-1,TGTGCCAGCAGCCGACGGGGAGGTGATGAGCAGTTCTTC,CASSRRGGDEQFF
-,TRBV9,TRBD1,TRBJ1-6,TGTGCCAGCAGCGCCGGGACAGTTAATTCACCCCTCCACTTT,CASSAGTVNSPLHF
-,TRBV19,TRBD1,TRBJ1-1,TGTGCCAGTAGTATGACAGGGATGAACACTGAAGCTTTCTTT,CASSMTGMNTEAFF
-,TRBV27,TRBD2,TRBJ2-1,TGTGCCAGCAGTTTATCTCCCTTTGGGGCGGGAGGGAAGGATGAGCAGTTCTTC,CASSLSPFGAGGKDEQFF
few,TRBV19,TRBD2,TRBJ2-7,TGTGCCAGTAGTGGATTAACAGGGACTAGCGGGAGTCCTTACGAGCAGTACTTC,CASSGLTGTSGSPYEQYF
-,TRBV28,-,TRBJ2-7,TGTGCCAGCAGCAATTACGAGCAGTACTTC,CASSNYEQYF
-,TRBV12-3/TRBV12-4,-,TRBJ1-1,TGTGCCAGCACCATTAACACTGAAGCTTTCTTT,CASTINTEAFF
-,TRBV2,-,TRBJ2-2,TGTGCCAGCAGTGAAAATGACAGACCCGGGGAGCTGTTTTTT,CASSENDRPGELFF
-,TRBV7-2,TRBD2,TRBJ2-7,TGTGCCAGCAGCCGTACTAGCGGATCCTACGAGCAGTACTTC,CASSRTSGSYEQYF
-,TRBV11-3,-,TRBJ2-7,TGTGCCAGCAGCTCTCAGACAGGCTACGAGCAGTACTTC,CASSSQTGYEQYF
-,TRBV28,-,TRBJ2-1,TGTGCCAGCAGACTCCCTGGAGGCAATGAGCAGTTCTTC,CASRLPGGNEQFF
-,TRBV30,-,TRBJ1-6,TGTGCCTGGAGTGTTGATCCTTCACCCCTCCACTTT,CAWSVDPSPLHF
-,TRBV7-6,-,TRBJ2-3,TGTGCCAGCAGCTACACAGATACGCAGTATTTT,CASSYTDTQYF
-,TRBV19,TRBD2,TRBJ2-1,TGTGCCAGTAGTCCGGGACTAGCGGGAGTGGGTATCGATGAGCAGTTCTTC,CASSPGLAGVGIDEQFF
-,TRBV6-5,-,TRBJ2-3,TGTGCCAGCAGTTACTCGAGACCTACAGATACGCAGTATTTT,CASSYSRPTDTQYF
-,TRBV7-9,-,TRBJ2-1,TGTGCCAGCAGCTTCGGAGGGGCGCAGTTCTTC,CASSFGGAQFF
-,TRBV28,-,TRBJ2-2,TGTGCCAGCAGTTCGGGACGGAACACCGGGGAGCTGTTTTTT,CASSSGRNTGELFF
-,TRBV29-1,-,TRBJ1-5,TGCAGCGTTGTTCTAACAGGGAATCAGCCCCAGCATTTT,CSVVLTGNQPQHF
-,TRBV5-1,-,TRBJ2-7,TGCGCCAGCAGCTTGTCAATGTCGGGGGACGAGCAGTACTTC,CASSLSMSGDEQYF
-,TRBV28,-,TRBJ2-7,TGTGCCAGCAGTCCGCCCCCCTTGTACGAGCAGTACTTC,CASSPPPLYEQYF
-,TRBV19,TRBD1,TRBJ1-5,TGTGCCAGTAGTATTCGGACAGGGGGCGAAAATCAGCCCCAGCATTTT,CASSIRTGGENQPQHF
-,TRBV6-5,TRBD2,TRBJ2-7,TGTGCCAGCAAAAGCCGACTAGCGGTATACTACGAGCAGTACTTC,CASKSRLAVYYEQYF
-,TRBV5-1,TRBD1,TRBJ1-4,TGCGCCAGCAGCTTGAGGGGGACAGGAGCGAATGAAAAACTGTTTTTT,CASSLRGTGANEKLFF
-,TRBV4-3,-,TRBJ2-7,TGCGCCAGCAGCCAGGGGACAACCTACGAGCAGTACTTC,CASSQGTTYEQYF
-,TRBV5-1,-,TRBJ1-2,TGCGCCAGCAGCCCCAGGAGCCTTAACTATGGCTACACCTTC,CASSPRSLNYGYTF
-,TRBV5-4,TRBD2,TRBJ2-1,TGTGCCAGCAGCTTGAGCGGGAGGCGGGCCGGTGAGCAGTTCTTC,CASSLSGRRAGEQFF
-,TRBV7-2,TRBD1,TRBJ2-5,TGTGCCAGCAGCCCCCGGACAGGGGAAGAGACCCAGTACTTC,CASSPRTGEETQYF
-,TRBV19,-,TRBJ1-2,TGTGCCAGTAGCGCAGGGTACGGCTACACCTTC,CASSAGYGYTF
-,TRBV5-1,TRBD2,TRBJ2-7,TGCGCCAGCAGCTTGGGTAATAGCGGGAGACGCTACGAGCAGTACTTC,CASSLGNSGRRYEQYF
-,TRBV6-5,-,TRBJ1-1,TGTGCCAGCAGTTACCGGACAGAAGCTTTCTTT,CASSYRTEAFF
-,TRBV6-5,-,TRBJ1-4,TGTGCCAGCAGTAGGACTTATAATGAAAAACTGTTTTTT,CASSRTYNEKLFF
-,TRBV2,TRBD2,TRBJ2-1,TGTGCCAGCAGTGAGGGCGGGAGGGATTACAATGAGCAGTTCTTC,CASSEGGRDYNEQFF
few,TRBV7-2,-,TRBJ2-7,TGTGCCAGCAGCTCGTCGGGCGATTTGTGGTTC,CASSSSGDLWF
few,TRBV5-4,-,TRBJ2-5,TGTGCCAGCAGCTTGAAGTTAGCTGAGGGACAAGAGACCCAGTACTTC,CASSLKLAEGQETQYF
-,TRBV7-7,-,TRBJ1-1,TGTGCCAGCAGCCGGACAGTCAACACTGAAGCTTTCTTT,CASSRTVNTEAFF
many,TRBV3-1/TRBV3-2,-,TRBJ2-1,TGTGCCAGCAGCCAAGATAGGCACCCCTTCATCCTAAGCCCTTACAATGAGCAGTTCTTC,CASSQDRHPFILSPYNEQFF
-,TRBV5-1,-,TRBJ1-2,TGCGCCAGCAGCTTGGCCGACGGGGAAGGCTACACCTTC,CASSLADGEGYTF
-,TRBV7-2,-,TRBJ2-5,TGTGCCAGCAGCTTCAAGGGCGGGCCCGAAAGGACCCAGTACTTC,CASSFKGGPERTQYF
-,TRBV28,TRBD2,TRBJ2-1,TGTGCCAGCAGTTTGGGAGTACTAGCGGGCAATGAGCAGTTCTTC,CASSLGVLAGNEQFF
-,TRBV3-1/TRBV3-2,TRBD2,TRBJ2-7,TGTGCCAGCAGCCACAAGAGTGCGGGGGCCTACGAGCAGTACTTC,CASSHKSAGAYEQYF
-,TRBV28,-,TRBJ2-3,TGTGCCAGCAGTTTATATATCCGGGAGAGGGTCACAGATACGCAGTATTTT,CASSLYIRERVTDTQYF
-,TRBV3-1/TRBV3-2,TRBD1,TRBJ1-4,TGTGCCAGCAGCTTCCCAATTAGGGGGCGTAGAACTAATGAAAAACTGTTTTTT,CASSFPIRGRRTNEKLFF
few,TRBV6-5,-,TRBJ1-1,TGTGCCAGCAGTTGGGAAAGGAACACTGAAGCTTTCTTT,CASSWERNTEAFF
-,TRBV18,-,TRBJ2-1,TGTGCCAGCTCACCAAGGGAACAAGTCAATGAGCAGTTCTTC,CASSPREQVNEQFF
-,TRBV4-1,-,TRBJ1-2,TGCGCCAGCAGCCAAGTAAATTATGGCTACACCTTC,CASSQVNYGYTF
-,TRBV7-2,-,TRBJ1-4,TGTGCCAGCAGCTCGACCTACACTTCAACTAATGAAAAACTGTTTTTT,CASSSTYTSTNEKLFF
once,TRBV7-6,TRBD1,TRBJ2-7,TGTGCCAGCAGCCCGCGCCGGGACAGGGCGTCCGAGCAGTACTTC,CASSPRRDRASEQYF
-,TRBV4-3,-,TRBJ1-2,TGCGCCAGCAGCCAAGATCCGATAGGGGCAGTCTATGGCTACACCTTC,CASSQDPIGAVYGYTF
-,TRBV4-3,TRBD2,TRBJ2-5,TGCGCCAGCAGCCAAGAGGGGAGGGGATGGTCCCAAGAGACCCAGTACTTC,CASSQEGRGWSQETQYF
-,TRBV7-8,-,TRBJ2-2,TGTGCCAGCAGCTTTCACTCCGGGGAGCTGTTTTTT,CASSFHSGELFF
-,TRBV28,-,TRBJ2-1,TGTGCCAGCAGGACCGGGACAGAGCAGTTCTTC,CASRTGTEQFF
-,TRBV27,-,TRBJ1-1,TGTGCCAGCAGTTTTACGGGGAGGGCGGCTGAAGCTTTCTTT,CASSFTGRAAEAFF
-,TRBV28,TRBD2,TRBJ2-3,TGTGCCAGCAGTTTCGGGACTAGCGGGAGGACAGATACGCAGTATTTT,CASSFGTSGRTDTQYF